The TCR beta chain under discussion was sequenced for a study of cytomegalovirus exposure and HLA in healthy donors. The CDR3 spans 14 residues. Germline V gives CDR1 PRHDT, CDR2 FYEKMQ (reference sequence). The ends were cut back, 5 bases at V and 4 bases at J, with 12 bases in the middle. In the PCR, 60 Vbeta and 13 Jbeta primers were used. Generated by immunoSEQ multiplex PCR, the TCRdb table keeps only in-frame clones and is missing some. The sample gives fewer than 200,000 clones, roughly 84% of which show up once; 0.8% to 1.3% is in the top ten. The TCR was taken from a man aged 25-45 years in good health and CMV-seronegative. V usage is TRBV13 and J usage is TRBJ2-1; a weak D match, TRBD2 (6 bases). The sequencing input was PBMCs. The CDR3 is CASSNASDYNEQFF. In DNA form, the CDR3 reads TGTGCCAGCAGCAACGCTAGCGATTACAATGAGCAGTTCTTC. Filled out from reference TRBV13 and TRBJ2-1, the complete variable domain reads AAGVIQSPRHLIKEKRETATLKCYPIPRHDTVYWYQQGPGQDPQFLISFYEKMQSDKGSIPDRFSAQQFSDYHSELNMSSLELGDSALYFCASSNASDYNEQFFGPGTRLTVL.